This T cell receptor (beta chain) was sequenced in a study of T-cell reconstitution after alpha-beta-depleted transplantation in children. Unique molecular identifiers were used to barcode this TCRbeta library. TCRdb fed the PCR reads into MiXCR, producing one record per CDR3 protein. The sample contains around 670,000 distinct CDR3 sequences, around 14% of which appear only once. This CDR3 contains 13 residues. The ends were cut back, 4 bases at V and 5 bases at J, with 12 bases in the middle. CDR1 and CDR2 (germline): SGHRS, YFSETQ. The V call is TRBV5-1, the J call TRBJ2-5; D remains ambiguous. This sequence originates from a girl aged 2-15 years with congenital amegakaryocytic thrombocytopenia, due to receive a stem cell transplant. This specimen consisted of PBMCs, obtained before TCRalphabeta/CD19-depleted stem cell transplant. The CDR3 DNA is TGCGCCAGCAGCGACCGCATCGAGGAGACCCAGTACTTC. It specifies CASSDRIEETQYF.